These 30 T cell receptor beta chains were sequenced from one sample in a study. TCRdb re-called the 5' RACE reads with MiXCR, one entry per CDR3 protein. The table has about 55,000 distinct CDR3 sequences, around 20% seen once. The sorted Tregs were CD4+CD25+CD127-/low cells. The specimen sequenced was tumor-infiltrating Tregs sorted from the breast tumor. The receptor source for this set is a female donor with breast cancer.

For this clonotype: Compared with germline, one end of the junction differs, possibly owing to a read error. V is TRBV4-1 and J is TRBJ1-2; 7 nucleotides line up with TRBD1. This CDR3 comprises 16 residues. Germline assignment: CDR1 MGHRA and CDR2 YSYEKL. The CDR3 spells CASSQGDRAYLYGHTF. CDR3 nucleotide sequence: TGCGCCAGCAGCCAAGGCGACAGGGCCTACCTCTATGGCCACACCTTC.

Points on this clonotype: One base away lies a much larger clone, so this may be a sequencing read error. The V call is TRBV5-1, the J call TRBJ2-1; perhaps TRBD2 as D (7 bases). V lost 5 bases to trimming and J lost 12 bases, with 27 bases between them. Germline assignment: CDR1 SGHRS and CDR2 YFSETQ. The CDR3 spans 16 residues. CDR3: CASRTREAGEGSWQFF. The CDR3, as DNA: TGCGCCAGCAGAACACGGGAAGCAGGGGAGGGTTCCTGGCAGTTCTTC.

On this clonotype itself: Because it lacks the conserved phenylalanine or tryptophan at the end, this CDR3 is likely a read error. J is TRBJ2-3 and V is TRBV7-3; 16 nucleotides match TRBD2. This CDR3 comprises 19 residues. Looked up from germline, CDR1 is SGHTA and CDR2 is FQGTGA. V lost 4 bases to trimming and J lost 6 bases; unmatched junction nucleotides: 13. CDR3 sequence: CASSSQAGLAGGPTDTQYL. The CDR3 nucleotides are TGTGCCAGCAGCTCCCAGGCGGGACTAGCGGGAGGGCCGACTGATACGCAGTATCTT.

This clonotype was seen at least ten times. The chain uses TRBV4-2 and TRBJ2-7; possibly TRBD1 or TRBD2 for D (5 bases each). The germline V and J ends were trimmed by 0 bases and 9 bases, with 15 bases remaining between them. The germline gives CDR1 LGHNA, CDR2 YNFKEQ. This CDR3 region has 14 residues. The CDR3 sequence: CASSQEWGSQGQYF. CDR3 DNA sequence: TGTGCCAGCAGCCAAGAATGGGGGAGCCAGGGGCAGTACTTC.

Of note for this clonotype: A junction end diverges from the germline sequence, so it may reflect a read error. This chain uses TRBV5-1 with TRBJ1-1; possibly TRBD1 for D (5 bases). Germline CDR1 is SGHRS and CDR2 is YFSETQ. This CDR3 spans 16 amino acids. CDR3 amino acids: CASSLEDTGMNTEVFF. CDR3 DNA: TGCGCCAGCAGCTTGGAGGATACAGGTATGAACACTGAAGTTTTCTTT.

About this clonotype itself: A much bigger clone sits one base away, suggesting this may be a read error. The chain has TRBV5-5 and TRBJ1-1; tentatively, D is TRBD1 (6 bases). The CDR3 is made up of 13 amino acids. Trimming left V 4 bases short and J 8 bases short, with 15 bases between. Per the germline V gene, CDR1 is SGHKS and CDR2 is YYEKEE (reference sequence). The CDR3 DNA follows: TGTGCCAGCAGCCGAAACAGGGTCGGAGAAGCTTTCTTT. Protein product: CASSRNRVGEAFF. Supplemented by reference TRBV5-5 and TRBJ1-1, the full variable domain reads DAGVTQSPTHLIKTRGQQVTLRCSPISGHKSVSWYQQVLGQGPQFIFQYYEKEERGRGNFPDRFSARQFPNYSSELNVNALLLGDSALYLCASSRNRVGEAFFGQGTRLTVV.

This clonotype was found a few times. This chain connects TRBV5-1 to TRBJ2-5, with unresolved D. Trimming stripped 7 bases from V and 5 bases from J, with 12 bases between. The CDR3 has 12 residues. Germline V gene data show CDR1 as SGHRS and CDR2 as YFSETQ. The DNA for the CDR3 is TGCGCCAGCTTCCCACTGGAGGAGACCCAGTACTTC. It encodes CASFPLEETQYF.

This clonotype was seen a handful of times. It may be a read error: a sequence one base away is much more abundant. This chain uses TRBV24-1 with TRBJ2-5; 8 nucleotides align to TRBD1. CDR1 and CDR2 (germline): KGHDR, SFDVKD. V shed 4 bases and J 4 bases; nucleotides not matched to a gene: 4. The length of the CDR3 is 14 residues. CDR3 sequence: CATSDGRGPETQYF. As DNA, the CDR3 is TGTGCCACCAGTGACGGCAGGGGGCCAGAGACCCAGTACTTC.

This clonotype occurred many times. The rearrangement joins TRBV20-1 to TRBJ1-2; D is uncertain. With 6 bases removed from V and 4 bases from J, the gap between germline ends came to 9 bases. From germline, CDR1 is DFQATT and CDR2 SNEGSKA (reference sequence). This CDR3 region has 11 residues. This CDR3 reads CSAHTGYGYTF. CDR3 sequence (DNA): TGCAGTGCCCACACCGGCTATGGCTACACCTTC.

This clonotype was seen at least ten times. V gene TRBV5-1 combines with J gene TRBJ2-3; no definite D call. V was clipped by 4 bases and J by 0 bases, with 18 bases between them. There are 17 residues in the CDR3. Germline-derived CDR1 and CDR2 are SGHRS and YFSETQ. CDR3 sequence: CASSEAREWQSTDTQYF. For the CDR3, the DNA is TGCGCCAGCAGCGAGGCGCGCGAGTGGCAGAGCACAGATACGCAGTATTTT.

This clonotype was detected only a few times. The gene calls are TRBV27 and TRBJ2-7, with D hard to call. Trimming took 1 base from V and 2 from J, leaving 9 bases between them. The CDR3 spans 14 residues. Germline values: CDR1 MNHEY, CDR2 SMNVEV (reference sequence). Written as DNA, the CDR3 is TGTGCCAGCAGTTTATTGGGGAAAGCCTACGAGCAGTACTTC. Translation gives CASSLLGKAYEQYF.

This chain joins TRBV20-1 and TRBJ2-1, with 9 bases aligning to TRBD2. This CDR3 has 13 amino acids. V was pared by 6 bases and J by 9 bases, with 9 bases of the junction left unmatched. Per the germline V gene, CDR1 is DFQATT and CDR2 is SNEGSKA (reference sequence). For the CDR3, the DNA is TGCAGTGCCGGGGTAGCGGGAGTTGTTGAGCAGTTCTTC. Its protein is CSAGVAGVVEQFF.

A few counts support this clonotype. The chain recombines TRBV6-5 with TRBJ2-1; D might be TRBD2 (5 bases). In germline, CDR1 is MNHEY, CDR2 SVGAGI. V was clipped by 6 bases and J by 0 bases, with 15 bases between them. The CDR3 extends over 16 amino acids. CDR3 nucleotides: TGTGCCAGCAGCCACGGGAAGCCAAACTCCTACAATGAGCAGTTCTTC. It codes for CASSHGKPNSYNEQFF.

Of note for this clonotype: Possible read error: a much larger clone is one base away. V usage is TRBV4-2 and J usage is TRBJ2-7; D uncertain. V was clipped by 0 bases and J by 7 bases, with 10 bases between them. The length of the CDR3 is 13 residues. Looked up from germline, CDR1 is LGHNA and CDR2 is YNFKEQ. The DNA of the CDR3 is TGTGCCAGCAGCCAAGATGTCGCCCGGGAGCAGTACTTC. Protein sequence: CASSQDVAREQYF.

This clonotype occurred a few times. The genes are TRBV18 and TRBJ1-5; no firm D call. This CDR3 has 13 residues. Germline V CDR1 and CDR2: KGHSH, LQKENI. V lost 3 bases, J lost 8 bases, and 11 bases lay in between. CDR3 in amino acids: CASSPGKSEPQHF. The CDR3 nucleotides are TGTGCCAGCTCACCCGGGAAGTCCGAGCCCCAGCATTTT.

Remarks on this clonotype: A much larger clonotype is one base distant, so this may be a read error. Likely a read error: the CDR3 ends without its conserved phenylalanine or tryptophan. J is TRBJ1-2 and V is TRBV12-3 or TRBV12-4, with TRBD1 matching over 7 bases. There are 13 residues in the CDR3. With 6 bases clipped from V and 8 bases from J, the junction kept 9 bases outside the gene matches. CDR3 residues: CASSPQGEQGYTC. CDR3 sequence (DNA): TGTGCCAGCAGCCCTCAGGGGGAACAAGGCTACACCTGC.

This clonotype was seen only a few times. The V gene is TRBV20-1, the J gene TRBJ2-1; TRBD1 matches 11 bases. The CDR3 runs 14 residues. The V and J ends lost 3 bases and 6 bases, in that order; junction bases with no gene match: 4. CDR1 and CDR2 (germline): DFQATT, SNEGSKA (reference sequence). The CDR3 nucleotides are TGCAGTGCTAGCGGACAGGGGGCGGGCAATGAGCAGTTCTTC. Protein: CSASGQGAGNEQFF.

This clonotype ranks as medium-sized. The V call is TRBV20-1, the J call TRBJ2-1; TRBD1 aligns across 9 bases. The CDR3 has 14 amino acids. The germline gives CDR1 DFQATT, CDR2 SNEGSKA (reference sequence). V shed 5 bases, J shed 10 bases, and the junction held 12 bases outside the gene matches. CDR3 DNA sequence: TGCAGTGCTCGGCTTCCCGGGACAGGGAGGGAGCAGTTCTTC. Translating gives CSARLPGTGREQFF.

This clonotype was counted only a few times. This chain joins TRBV4-1 and TRBJ2-1, with 11 bases fitting TRBD2. Germline CDR1 and CDR2: MGHRA and YSYEKL. The CDR3 sequence is 18 residues long. Trimming at V came to 4 bases and at J to 4 bases, leaving 12 bases not matched to a gene. The CDR3 region has the DNA TGCGCCAGCAGCCGAACCTACGCCGGGACTAGCGGTTACAATGAGCAGTTCTTC. It specifies CASSRTYAGTSGYNEQFF.

This chain links TRBV5-1 with TRBJ2-1, with 9 bases that match TRBD1. Germline loops: CDR1 SGHRS, CDR2 YFSETQ. V lost 2 bases and J lost 7; bases outside the gene matches: 7. This CDR3 has 15 residues. Here the CDR3 DNA reads TGCGCCAGCAGCTTCGGGACAGGGCTCCCTAATGAGCAGTTCTTC. It translates to CASSFGTGLPNEQFF. The full variable domain, rest sourced from reference TRBV5-1 and TRBJ2-1, is KAGVTQTPRYLIKTRGQQVTLSCSPISGHRSVSWYQQTPGQGLQFLFEYFSETQRNKGNFPGRFSGRQFSNSRSEMNVSTLELGDSALYLCASSFGTGLPNEQFFGPGTRLTVL.

This clonotype was seen only a few times. V usage is TRBV4-2 and J usage is TRBJ1-5; 9 bases map to TRBD1. CDR1 LGHNA and CDR2 YNFKEQ come from the germline V gene. This CDR3 comprises 17 residues. V was clipped by 4 bases and J by 5 bases; unmatched bases: 12. CDR3 sequence: CASSLTWDREFDQPQHF. CDR3 sequence (DNA): TGTGCCAGCAGCCTAACTTGGGACAGGGAATTTGATCAGCCCCAGCATTTT.

This clonotype was counted between two and nine times. V gene TRBV12-3 or TRBV12-4 combines with J gene TRBJ1-2, with D perhaps matching TRBD1 (5 bases). Trimming took off 5 bases at V and 6 bases at J, with 13 bases between the two ends. The CDR3 is 13 amino acids. The CDR3 DNA reads as TGTGCCAGCAGTCCTATGGGGACTAATGGCTACACCTTC. This sequence encodes CASSPMGTNGYTF.

A word on this clonotype: A clone one base away is much larger, so this may be a read error. The chain carries TRBV27 and TRBJ2-7, with D unclear. V was pared by 0 bases and J by 3 bases, with 12 bases between. Germline CDR1 and CDR2: MNHEY and SMNVEV (reference sequence). The CDR3 sequence is 15 residues long. The CDR3 DNA reads as TGTGCCAGCAGTTTATCACGCGCGGCCCTCTACGAGCAGTACTTC. Protein sequence: CASSLSRAALYEQYF.

Points on this clonotype: This clone may be a read error of a much larger clone one base away. The V and J genes are TRBV5-1 and TRBJ2-7, with D perhaps given as TRBD1 or TRBD2 (5 bases each). The V and J ends lost 6 bases and 7 bases respectively, with 23 bases between them. The CDR3 is made up of 15 amino acids. Germline CDR1 SGHRS, CDR2 YFSETQ. CDR3: CASNSRRDPSGEQYF. For the CDR3, the DNA is TGCGCCAGCAACTCCCGCCGGGACCCCAGTGGAGAGCAGTACTTC.

As regards this clonotype: A much larger clone sits a single nucleotide away, making a read error possible. The rearrangement joins TRBV7-2 to TRBJ1-2, with D maybe TRBD1 (5 bases). Germline CDR1 and CDR2: SGHTA and FQGNSA. The germline V and J ends were trimmed by 5 bases and 4 bases, with 14 bases remaining between them. The CDR3 runs 14 residues. The CDR3 DNA reads as TGTGCCAGCAGCCTTTCTCAGGGCCCCTATGGCTACACCTTC. Encoded protein: CASSLSQGPYGYTF. The full variable domain, with the rest looked up from reference TRBV7-2 and TRBJ1-2, is GAGVSQSPSNKVTEKGKDVELRCDPISGHTALYWYRQSLGQGLEFLIYFQGNSAPDKSGLPSDRFSAERTGGSVSTLTIQRTQQEDSAVYLCASSLSQGPYGYTFGSGTRLTVV.

This clonotype appeared a few times. The V call is TRBV2, the J call TRBJ1-1; 10 bases align to TRBD1. This CDR3 comprises 14 residues. V lost 6 bases to trimming and J lost 4 bases; unmatched junction nucleotides: 5. CDR1 is SNHLY, CDR2 FYNNEI, per germline. The CDR3 DNA follows: TGTGCCAGCAGCCTGGGACAGGGGACCACTGAAGCTTTCTTT. Its protein product is CASSLGQGTTEAFF.

The chain has TRBV14 and TRBJ2-7, with 7 bases that match TRBD2. Losses at the gene ends were 3 bases for V and 1 base for J; bases not matched to a gene: 3. The CDR3 spans 14 residues. Germline CDR1 SGHDN, CDR2 FVKESK. The CDR3 here is CASSHRRGSYEQYF. In DNA form, the CDR3 reads TGTGCCAGCAGCCACCGGCGGGGGTCCTACGAGCAGTACTTC.

The chain uses TRBV6-6 and TRBJ2-1; D uncertain. V was trimmed by 5 bases and J by 7 bases, leaving 12 bases between them. This CDR3 spans 13 amino acids. The V gene's germline CDR1 is MNHNY and CDR2 SVGAGI (reference sequence). The CDR3: CASSPRTINEQFF. CDR3 coding DNA: TGTGCCAGCAGTCCACGCACTATTAATGAGCAGTTCTTC.

This clonotype was detected ten times or more. The chain has TRBV20-1 and TRBJ1-1, with 9 bases aligning to TRBD1. CDR3 length: 15 amino acids. The V gene's germline CDR1 is DFQATT and CDR2 SNEGSKA (reference sequence). The junction had 9 bases not matched to a gene; V was cut back by 7 bases and J by 0 bases. The CDR3 here is CSGPGQGTMNTEAFF. In DNA, the CDR3 is TGCAGTGGACCGGGACAGGGAACTATGAACACTGAAGCTTTCTTT.

This sequence joins TRBV7-2 and TRBJ2-7; 9 nucleotides match TRBD2. Germline-derived CDR1 and CDR2 are SGHTA and FQGNSA. V gave up 3 bases and J gave up 5 bases; unmatched junction bases: 5. This CDR3 spans 14 amino acids. CDR3 in amino acids: CASSFSGSSDEQYF. In nucleotides, the CDR3 is TGTGCCAGCAGCTTTAGCGGGAGTAGCGACGAGCAGTACTTC.